Below, 21 T cell receptor beta chains from the same sample are listed, as sequenced in a study of T cell changes during pregnancy in multiple sclerosis. Assay: immunoSEQ multiplex PCR; the TCRdb copy retains only in-frame clones and omits some. The sample records some 64,000 clones, more than 75% being singletons. Sequences were derived from peripheral blood, sampled in the first trimester of pregnancy. Receptors originate from a female donor in good health, enrolled as a control in a pregnancy study.

The rearrangement links TRBV5-1 to TRBJ2-7, with D maybe TRBD1 (5 bases). In germline, CDR1 is SGHRS, CDR2 YFSETQ. V was shortened by 0 bases and J by 0 bases, with 10 bases between the two germline ends. This CDR3 is 15 amino acids long. The CDR3 DNA reads TGCGCCAGCAGCTTGGAGGGGCAGGACTCCTACGAGCAGTACTTC. Translation gives CASSLEGQDSYEQYF.

Details on this clone: This specimen includes other DNA sequences encoding the same CDR3. This chain joins TRBV2 and TRBJ1-5, with 7 positions matching TRBD1. Germline CDR1 reads SNHLY; CDR2 reads FYNNEI. J lost 4 bases, V lost 6 bases, and 3 bases had no gene match. There are 13 residues in the CDR3. The CDR3 DNA follows: TGTGCCAGCAGGGGGGACAGTAATCAGCCCCAGCATTTT. This translates into CASRGDSNQPQHF.

This clone was picked up a small number of times. The V gene is TRBV15, the J gene TRBJ2-7, with 7 bases matching TRBD2. After removal of 5 bases from V and 6 bases from J, the junction contained 13 bases not matched to a gene. This CDR3 comprises 15 residues. In germline, CDR1 is LNHNV, CDR2 YYDKDF (reference sequence). As DNA, the CDR3 is TGTGCCACCAGCCCCGCGGGGAGGGCGGTCAGCGAGCAGTACTTC. This sequence encodes CATSPAGRAVSEQYF.

The chain joins TRBV9 to TRBJ1-2; TRBD1 agrees at 7 bases. The germline V gene encodes CDR1 SGDLS and CDR2 YYNGEE. The CDR3 extends over 15 amino acids. Losses at the gene ends were 0 bases for V and 2 bases for J; bases not matched to a gene: 4. The CDR3 reads CASSVAEGANYGYTF. The CDR3 bases are TGTGCCAGCAGCGTAGCGGAGGGGGCAAACTATGGCTACACCTTC.

This clone has just one count. The chain links TRBV5-8 to TRBJ1-2, with 11 bases matching TRBD1. CDR3 length equals 15 residues. Germline CDR1 SGHTS, CDR2 YDEGEE. After removal of 2 bases from V and 3 bases from J, the junction contained 3 bases not matched to a gene. The CDR3 loop is CASSFGQGAYYGYTF. The CDR3 nucleotides read TGTGCCAGCAGCTTTGGACAGGGGGCATACTATGGCTACACCTTC.

The rearrangement joins TRBV5-1 to TRBJ2-7, with 7 positions matching TRBD2. Trimming removed 0 bases from V and 2 bases from J; junction bases left unmatched: 5. The CDR3 has 15 amino acids. From germline, CDR1 is SGHRS and CDR2 YFSETQ. CDR3 DNA sequence: TGCGCCAGCAGCTTGGAGGTGGGAGGGGCCTACGAGCAGTACTTC. It encodes CASSLEVGGAYEQYF. Using reference TRBV5-1 and TRBJ2-7 for the parts outside the CDR3, the full variable domain is KAGVTQTPRYLIKTRGQQVTLSCSPISGHRSVSWYQQTPGQGLQFLFEYFSETQRNKGNFPGRFSGRQFSNSRSEMNVSTLELGDSALYLCASSLEVGGAYEQYFGPGTRLTVT.

V and J are TRBV10-2 and TRBJ1-2, with 8 nucleotides matching TRBD1. The CDR3 contains 12 residues. Per germline, CDR1 WSHSY and CDR2 SAAADI. Unmatched junction bases numbered 5, after V lost 6 bases and J lost 8 bases. The CDR3 bases are TGCGCCAGCAGAGGACAGGGTTACGGCTACACCTTC. Translating it yields CASRGQGYGYTF.

This clone was observed a few times. V and J are TRBV7-2 and TRBJ1-1; the D gene is possibly TRBD1 (5 bases). V was clipped by 1 base and J by 4 bases, with 10 bases between them. The CDR3 has 14 residues. Looked up from germline, CDR1 is SGHTA and CDR2 is FQGNSA. The CDR3 loop is CASSLGWGSTEAFF. The CDR3 bases are TGTGCCAGCAGCTTAGGGTGGGGCTCCACTGAAGCTTTCTTT. The whole variable domain, filled in from reference TRBV7-2 and TRBJ1-1, reads GAGVSQSPSNKVTEKGKDVELRCDPISGHTALYWYRQSLGQGLEFLIYFQGNSAPDKSGLPSDRFSAERTGGSVSTLTIQRTQQEDSAVYLCASSLGWGSTEAFFGQGTRLTVV.

The chain combines TRBV25-1 with TRBJ2-6; D is ambiguous. This CDR3 contains 16 residues. Trimming stripped 3 bases from V and 0 bases from J, with 9 bases between. The germline V gene encodes CDR1 MGHDK and CDR2 SYGVNS. The CDR3 reads CASSDIWSSGANVLTF. CDR3 DNA: TGTGCCAGCAGTGATATTTGGAGCTCTGGGGCCAACGTCCTGACTTTC.

The chain is built from TRBV12-5 and TRBJ2-1; possibly TRBD2 for D (6 bases). The CDR3 is 14 residues long. The germline V and J ends were trimmed by 6 bases and 2 bases, with 11 bases remaining between them. The germline V gene has CDR1 LGHNT and CDR2 FRNRAP. For the CDR3, the DNA is TGTGCTAGTGGGGGACTTGGGACCTACAATGAGCAGTTCTTC. Translation: CASGGLGTYNEQFF.

This chain uses TRBV18 with TRBJ1-5; a weak D match, TRBD1 (5 bases). V gave up 2 bases and J gave up 6 bases, with 11 bases separating them. This CDR3 is built from 14 residues. Germline V CDR1 and CDR2: KGHSH, LQKENI. CDR3 bases: TGTGCCAGCTCACCAGCCCAGGGTGGTCAGCCCCAGCATTTT. Its protein product is CASSPAQGGQPQHF. Supplemented by reference TRBV18 and TRBJ1-5, the full variable domain reads NAGVMQNPRHLVRRRGQEARLRCSPMKGHSHVYWYRQLPEEGLKFMVYLQKENIIDESGMPKERFSAEFPKEGPSILRIQQVVRGDSAAYFCASSPAQGGQPQHFGDGTRLSIL.

V and J are TRBV4-1 and TRBJ1-5; 7 bases match TRBD1. The CDR3 extends over 15 amino acids. Germline-derived CDR1 and CDR2 are MGHRA and YSYEKL. Losses at the gene ends were 4 bases for V and 5 bases for J; bases not matched to a gene: 8. The CDR3 region is CASSLGTVVDQPQHF. The CDR3 DNA reads as TGCGCCAGCAGCCTTGGGACAGTAGTAGATCAGCCCCAGCATTTT.

V and J are TRBV27 and TRBJ2-3; D is uncertain. The CDR3 is 13 amino acids. Trimming shortened V by 6 bases and J by 1 base, and 8 bases separated the two germline ends. CDR1 is MNHEY, CDR2 SMNVEV, per germline (reference sequence). CDR3 nucleotide sequence: TGTGCCAGCAGATTCGCGGGCACAGATACGCAGTATTTT. This codes for CASRFAGTDTQYF.

The chain uses TRBV19 and TRBJ2-7; 8 nucleotides agree with TRBD2. Germline lookup yields CDR1 LNHDA and CDR2 SQIVND (reference sequence). This CDR3 is built from 13 residues. Losses at the gene ends were 5 bases for V and 5 bases for J; bases not matched to a gene: 5. CDR3 sequence (DNA): TGTGCCAGTAGTTCCGGGACTAGAAACGAGCAGTACTTC. Protein product: CASSSGTRNEQYF.

This chain links TRBV19 with TRBJ1-4; 10 nucleotides align to TRBD1. Germline CDR1 is LNHDA and CDR2 is SQIVND (reference sequence). The CDR3 runs to 17 residues. V lost 7 bases and J lost 2; bases outside the gene matches: 10. The CDR3: CASNTPGQGYTNEKLFF. The CDR3 bases are TGTGCCAGTAATACTCCGGGACAGGGGTATACTAATGAAAAACTGTTTTTT.

The V call is TRBV5-1, the J call TRBJ1-3; D is possibly TRBD1 (6 bases). The CDR3 length is 16 residues. Trimming left V 2 bases short and J 4 bases short, with 16 bases between. Per germline, CDR1 SGHRS and CDR2 YFSETQ. The CDR3, as DNA: TGCGCCAGCAGCTTAACCCTACAGGGTTCGGGAAACACCATATATTTT. Its translation: CASSLTLQGSGNTIYF.

V gene TRBV27 combines with J gene TRBJ2-7; 9 bases line up with TRBD2. In germline, CDR1 is MNHEY, CDR2 SMNVEV (reference sequence). With 2 bases clipped from V and 3 bases from J, the junction kept 11 bases outside the gene matches. The CDR3 consists of 17 residues. The DNA for the CDR3 is TGTGCCAGCAGTTTACGGGGTCCTAGCGGGAACGACTACGAGCAGTACTTC. Translated: CASSLRGPSGNDYEQYF.

This chain connects TRBV6-6 to TRBJ2-7; 7 bases match TRBD2. This CDR3 spans 15 amino acids. The germline V gene encodes CDR1 MNHNY and CDR2 SVGAGI (reference sequence). V trimming: 4 bases; J trimming: 2 bases; junction bases outside the gene matches: 8. DNA of the CDR3: TGTGCCAGCAGTTCCCCCGGGACTACTACCTACGAGCAGTACTTC. It specifies CASSSPGTTTYEQYF.

The rearrangement links TRBV9 to TRBJ2-1; TRBD1 is a possible D gene (5 bases). CDR1 SGDLS and CDR2 YYNGEE come from the germline V gene. V lost 0 bases and J 12 bases, leaving 13 bases between the germline ends. The CDR3 is 13 amino acids. This chain's CDR3 is CASSVEPGKGQFF. The CDR3 DNA is TGTGCCAGCAGCGTAGAGCCAGGGAAGGGGCAGTTCTTC.

This rearrangement joins TRBV7-2 to TRBJ2-3, with TRBD2 matching over 8 bases. With 1 base clipped from V and 4 bases from J, the junction kept 1 base outside the gene matches. This CDR3 is 14 amino acids long. Germline V CDR1 and CDR2: SGHTA, FQGNSA. The CDR3, as DNA: TGTGCCAGCAGCTTAGACGGGAGGGCAGATACGCAGTATTTT. Translated: CASSLDGRADTQYF.

The DNA for the CDR3 is TGTGCCAGCAGCTTAGCGGGCTACTCCTACAATGAGCAGTTCTTC. This translates into CASSLAGYSYNEQFF. This chain connects TRBV7-2 to TRBJ2-1; D ambiguous. V lost 0 bases, J lost 0 bases, and 6 bases lay in between. The germline CDR1 and CDR2 sequences are SGHTA and FQGNSA. The CDR3 runs 15 residues. Full variable domain (outside the CDR3, taken from reference TRBV7-2 and TRBJ2-1): GAGVSQSPSNKVTEKGKDVELRCDPISGHTALYWYRQSLGQGLEFLIYFQGNSAPDKSGLPSDRFSAERTGGSVSTLTIQRTQQEDSAVYLCASSLAGYSYNEQFFGPGTRLTVL.